The 26 T cell receptor beta chains given below trace back to one sample, sequenced in a study of T cell responses to AZD1222 COVID-19 vaccine. Measured with immunoSEQ multiplex PCR; TCRdb has only the in-frame clones, and not every one. The sample shows 60,000 to 75,000 clones, about 85% of them seen only once. The material was peripheral blood, obtained on day 0 of AZD1222 vaccination. The receptors derive from an adult in good health.

The chain combines TRBV2 with TRBJ1-2; D perhaps matches TRBD1 (5 bases). Trimming took off 5 bases at V and 2 bases at J, with 12 bases between the two ends. The CDR3 totals 14 residues. Germline lookup yields CDR1 SNHLY and CDR2 FYNNEI. CDR3 region: CASSPGLINYGYTF. The CDR3 DNA is TGTGCCAGCAGTCCGGGACTCATAAACTATGGCTACACCTTC.

There are a few counts of this clone. The chain carries TRBV7-6 and TRBJ1-6; 7 nucleotides agree with TRBD1. This CDR3 is 16 amino acids long. Germline trimming cut 10 bases from V and 7 bases from J; bases unmatched to any gene: 16. CDR1 and CDR2 from the germline V gene are SGHVS and FNYEAQ. CDR3 protein: CATRGPSTGDNSPLHF. CDR3 nucleotides: TGTGCCACCCGAGGCCCCTCTACAGGGGACAATTCACCCCTCCACTTT. Supplemented by reference TRBV7-6 and TRBJ1-6, the full variable domain reads GAGVSQSPRYKVTKRGQDVALRCDPISGHVSLYWYRQALGQGPEFLTYFNYEAQQDKSGLPNDRFSAERPEGSISTLTIQRTEQRDSAMYRCATRGPSTGDNSPLHFGNGTRLTVT.

The V gene is TRBV6-5, the J gene TRBJ2-5; TRBD1 matches 9 bases. V shed 2 bases, J shed 5 bases, and the junction held 0 bases outside the gene matches. Germline-derived CDR1 and CDR2 are MNHEY and SVGAGI. The CDR3 consists of 13 residues. The CDR3 DNA reads TGTGCCAGCAGTTACGGGACAGGGGAGACCCAGTACTTC. Amino acid sequence: CASSYGTGETQYF.

The V gene is TRBV6-5, the J gene TRBJ2-7, with D perhaps matching TRBD1 or TRBD2 (6 bases each). V was trimmed by 0 bases and J by 3 bases, leaving 12 bases between them. The CDR3 totals 15 residues. Germline loops: CDR1 MNHEY, CDR2 SVGAGI. In nucleotides, the CDR3 is TGTGCCAGCAGTTACTCGGAAGGGGGGAACTACGAGCAGTACTTC. Protein: CASSYSEGGNYEQYF.

Worth noting for this clone: Different DNA sequences within this sample yield the same CDR3. The CDR3 sequence: CASSQAYEQYF. The CDR3 DNA is TGTGCCAGCAGCCAAGCCTACGAGCAGTACTTC. The chain is built from TRBV14 and TRBJ2-7; D not certain. The V end was cut by 1 base, the J end by 2 bases, with 0 bases between. Per germline, CDR1 SGHDN and CDR2 FVKESK. The CDR3 runs to 11 residues.

This chain uses TRBV5-6 with TRBJ1-5; D not certain. CDR1 is SGHDT, CDR2 YYEEEE, per germline. V lost 3 bases and J 6 bases, leaving 7 bases between the germline ends. The CDR3 extends over 12 amino acids. CDR3 protein: CASSSDFQPQHF. Written as DNA, the CDR3 is TGTGCCAGCAGCTCGGATTTTCAGCCCCAGCATTTT.

This clone occurred a few times. The chain recombines TRBV28 with TRBJ1-5, with D possibly matching TRBD1 (5 bases). The V end lost 8 bases, the J end lost 9 bases, and 23 bases lay between the germline ends. Germline values: CDR1 MDHEN, CDR2 SYDVKM. The CDR3 loop spans 15 amino acids. The CDR3 spells CASFRPGLPLGPQHF. The CDR3 nucleotides are TGTGCCAGCTTCCGCCCGGGACTCCCCTTGGGGCCCCAGCATTTT. Variable domain in full (rest from reference TRBV28 and TRBJ1-5): DVKVTQSSRYLVKRTGEKVFLECVQDMDHENMFWYRQDPGLGLRLIYFSYDVKMKEKGDIPEGYSVSREKKERFSLILESASTNQTSMYLCASFRPGLPLGPQHFGDGTRLSIL.

This chain connects TRBV7-8 to TRBJ1-6; 8 bases are shared with TRBD1. This CDR3 comprises 15 residues. The V gene end was trimmed by 7 bases and the J gene end by 6 bases; junction bases not matched to a gene: 8. Per germline, CDR1 SGHVS and CDR2 FQNEAQ. CDR3 amino acids: CASNQRTGTNSPLHF. The DNA for the CDR3 is TGTGCCAGCAACCAACGGACAGGGACTAATTCACCCCTCCACTTT.

The V and J genes are TRBV27 and TRBJ2-7; unclear D gene. Germline V gene data show CDR1 as MNHEY and CDR2 as SMNVEV (reference sequence). Trimming took off 3 bases at V and 4 bases at J, with 19 bases between the two ends. The CDR3 is 16 amino acids. The CDR3 loop reads CASSFAGLQSDYEQYF. Here the CDR3 DNA reads TGTGCCAGCAGTTTCGCAGGCCTACAGTCGGATTACGAGCAGTACTTC.

This sequence joins TRBV19 and TRBJ1-5; tentatively, D is TRBD1 (6 bases). The CDR3 runs to 13 residues. With 7 bases removed from V and 9 bases from J, the gap between germline ends came to 16 bases. Germline CDR1 reads LNHDA; CDR2 reads SQIVND (reference sequence). The CDR3 DNA follows: TGTGCCAGTAAATTGGAGGGCAGGGGGCCCCAGCATTTT. Translating gives CASKLEGRGPQHF. The full variable domain, in which reference TRBV19 and TRBJ1-5 provide the parts outside the CDR3, is DGGITQSPKYLFRKEGQNVTLSCEQNLNHDAMYWYRQDPGQGLRLIYYSQIVNDFQKGDIAEGYSVSREKKESFPLTVTSAQKNPTAFYLCASKLEGRGPQHFGDGTRLSIL.

The V and J genes are TRBV18 and TRBJ1-1; 12 nucleotides line up with TRBD1. Losses at the gene ends were 2 bases for V and 4 bases for J; bases not matched to a gene: 5. This CDR3 comprises 16 residues. CDR1 and CDR2 from the germline V gene are KGHSH and LQKENI. CDR3 in amino acids: CASSPTGTGGITEAFF. The CDR3 nucleotides are TGTGCCAGCTCACCAACCGGGACAGGGGGCATCACTGAAGCTTTCTTT.

The rearrangement links TRBV19 to TRBJ1-5; D remains unclear. Germline V gene lookup returns CDR1 LNHDA and CDR2 SQIVND (reference sequence). This CDR3 is built from 15 residues. V lost 3 bases to trimming and J lost 6 bases, with 15 bases between them. The CDR3 DNA reads as TGTGCCAGTAGTATTAGTGGAAATCGGCGTCAGCCCCAGCATTTT. Protein product: CASSISGNRRQPQHF.

The chain employs TRBV5-1 and TRBJ2-6; maybe TRBD1 (6 bases). The CDR3 covers 18 residues. CDR1 and CDR2 (germline): SGHRS, YFSETQ. Trimming took off 0 bases at V and 0 bases at J, with 13 bases between the two ends. The CDR3 reads CASSLVGQIFSGANVLTF. Written as DNA, the CDR3 is TGCGCCAGCAGCTTGGTTGGACAGATCTTCTCTGGGGCCAACGTCCTGACTTTC.

V and J are TRBV3-1 (or the pseudogene TRBV3-2) and TRBJ2-1, with D perhaps matching TRBD2 (5 bases). The V end was cut by 7 bases, the J end by 0 bases, with 16 bases between. Germline V CDR1 and CDR2: LGHDT, YNNKEL (reference sequence). The CDR3 is 16 residues long. CDR3: CASTRRAGSSYNEQFF. For the CDR3, the DNA is TGTGCCAGCACCCGAAGGGCGGGCAGCTCCTACAATGAGCAGTTCTTC.

The chain carries TRBV7-8 and TRBJ2-7; 8 bases align to TRBD1. Germline trimming cut 1 base from V and 5 bases from J; bases unmatched to any gene: 4. The CDR3 runs to 14 residues. The germline V gene has CDR1 SGHVS and CDR2 FQNEAQ. In nucleotides, the CDR3 is TGTGCCAGCAGCTTAGTGGGACAGGTCCACGAGCAGTACTTC. Encoded protein: CASSLVGQVHEQYF.

The rearrangement joins TRBV19 to TRBJ2-1; TRBD2 matches 15 bases. This CDR3 is 15 amino acids long. CDR1 and CDR2 from the germline V gene are LNHDA and SQIVND (reference sequence). The V gene end was trimmed by 6 bases and the J gene end by 9 bases; junction bases not matched to a gene: 6. The CDR3 nucleotides read TGTGCCAGTAGCCCGGGACTAGCGGGGGGCGGTGAGCAGTTCTTC. This gives the protein CASSPGLAGGGEQFF.

The rearrangement uses TRBV4-1 and TRBJ1-5; 7 bases are a match to TRBD1. Germline values: CDR1 MGHRA, CDR2 YSYEKL. Germline trimming cut 0 bases from V and 4 bases from J; bases unmatched to any gene: 12. The CDR3 sequence is 18 residues long. The CDR3: CASSQDSTGVVFNQPQHF. The CDR3, as DNA: TGCGCCAGCAGCCAAGATAGCACAGGGGTTGTCTTTAATCAGCCCCAGCATTTT.

CDR3 nucleotides: TGTGCCAGCAGCTTGAATTTTGGGGACGAGCAGTACTTC. This sequence encodes CASSLNFGDEQYF. The J gene is TRBJ2-7, the V gene TRBV5-5, with D hard to call. V shed 1 base and J shed 5 bases, with 10 bases lying between them. This CDR3 is 13 amino acids long. Germline V lookup: CDR1 SGHKS, CDR2 YYEKEE (reference sequence). The full variable domain, its missing parts supplied by reference TRBV5-5 and TRBJ2-7, is DAGVTQSPTHLIKTRGQQVTLRCSPISGHKSVSWYQQVLGQGPQFIFQYYEKEERGRGNFPDRFSARQFPNYSSELNVNALLLGDSALYLCASSLNFGDEQYFGPGTRLTVT.

The chain couples TRBV6-5 to TRBJ1-5, with D possibly TRBD1 on 5 matching bases. Trimming left V 5 bases short and J 3 bases short, with 11 bases between. Germline V gene data show CDR1 as MNHEY and CDR2 as SVGAGI. The CDR3 is made up of 14 amino acids. This CDR3 is CASSTQTDNQPQHF. The CDR3 DNA reads as TGTGCCAGCAGTACCCAGACAGACAATCAGCCCCAGCATTTT.

The rearrangement joins TRBV2 to TRBJ2-2, with 9 bases that match TRBD1. The trim removed 8 bases at V and 5 bases at J, leaving 6 bases unmatched. Germline loops: CDR1 SNHLY, CDR2 FYNNEI. The CDR3 is made up of 14 amino acids. The CDR3 loop reads CASGRDRVTGELFF. In nucleotides, the CDR3 is TGTGCCAGCGGCCGGGACAGGGTTACCGGGGAGCTGTTTTTT.

This chain joins TRBV29-1 and TRBJ2-7, with TRBD1 matching over 8 bases. After removal of 6 bases from V and 3 bases from J, the junction contained 4 bases not matched to a gene. This CDR3 has 12 residues. From germline, CDR1 is SQVTM and CDR2 ANQGSEA. The CDR3 loop is CSVRTGLYEQYF. The CDR3 DNA is TGCAGCGTAAGGACAGGGCTCTACGAGCAGTACTTC.

This chain uses TRBV19 with TRBJ1-1; 7 nucleotides match TRBD1. The CDR3 runs to 15 residues. The V gene's germline CDR1 is LNHDA and CDR2 SQIVND (reference sequence). V was clipped by 5 bases and J by 3 bases; unmatched bases: 9. CDR3 in DNA: TGTGCCAGTAGTTCAAGGGGGCGACGAGACACTGAAGCTTTCTTT. Its protein product is CASSSRGRRDTEAFF.

Notes on this clone: An end of the junction differs from the germline gene, which may be a read error. The V gene is TRBV7-7, the J gene TRBJ2-1; D gene uncertain. This CDR3 is 15 amino acids long. Germline V lookup: CDR1 SSHAT, CDR2 FNYEAQ (reference sequence). The CDR3 sequence is CASSLEARSYNEQFF. CDR3 nucleotides: TGTGCTAGCAGCTTAGAAGCCCGTTCCTACAATGAGCAGTTCTTC.

The chain joins TRBV19 to TRBJ1-4; TRBD1 matches at 9 bases. The J segment lost 6 bases and the V segment lost 4 bases, leaving 3 bases of the junction unmatched. Germline V gene data show CDR1 as LNHDA and CDR2 as SQIVND (reference sequence). The CDR3 runs 14 residues. CDR3 amino acids: CASSRTGADEKLFF. Here the CDR3 DNA reads TGTGCCAGTAGTAGGACAGGGGCAGATGAAAAACTGTTTTTT.

This rearrangement joins TRBV7-8 to TRBJ1-2, with 8 positions matching TRBD1. The CDR3 contains 15 residues. CDR1 is SGHVS and CDR2 is FQNEAQ in the germline V gene. V was clipped by 1 base and J by 5 bases; unmatched bases: 6. CDR3 loop: CASSLGPRTGYGYTF. The DNA for the CDR3 is TGTGCCAGCAGCTTAGGCCCTAGGACAGGGTATGGCTACACCTTC.

This chain joins TRBV29-1 and TRBJ1-5; 7 positions agree with TRBD1. V lost 4 bases, J lost 5 bases, and 2 bases stayed unmatched. The germline V gene has CDR1 SQVTM and CDR2 ANQGSEA. The CDR3 contains 12 residues. The CDR3 loop reads CSVAGGDQPQHF. CDR3 DNA: TGCAGCGTTGCAGGGGGAGATCAGCCCCAGCATTTT.